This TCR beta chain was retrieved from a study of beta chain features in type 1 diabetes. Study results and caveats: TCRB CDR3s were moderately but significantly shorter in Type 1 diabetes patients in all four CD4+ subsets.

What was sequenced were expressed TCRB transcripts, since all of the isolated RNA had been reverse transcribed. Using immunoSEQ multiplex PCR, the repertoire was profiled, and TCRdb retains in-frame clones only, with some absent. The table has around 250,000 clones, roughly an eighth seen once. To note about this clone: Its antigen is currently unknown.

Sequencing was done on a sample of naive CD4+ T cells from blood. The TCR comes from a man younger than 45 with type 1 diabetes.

The CDR3 DNA is TGCGCCAGCAGCACGGCGGGTCCTGGTGGCACTGAAGCTTTCTTT. Translation gives CASSTAGPGGTEAFF. The chain carries TRBV5-1 and TRBJ1-1, with no clear D. The CDR3 length is 15 residues. Germline CDR1 reads SGHRS; CDR2 reads YFSETQ. V lost 4 bases, J lost 4 bases, and 17 bases lay in between.